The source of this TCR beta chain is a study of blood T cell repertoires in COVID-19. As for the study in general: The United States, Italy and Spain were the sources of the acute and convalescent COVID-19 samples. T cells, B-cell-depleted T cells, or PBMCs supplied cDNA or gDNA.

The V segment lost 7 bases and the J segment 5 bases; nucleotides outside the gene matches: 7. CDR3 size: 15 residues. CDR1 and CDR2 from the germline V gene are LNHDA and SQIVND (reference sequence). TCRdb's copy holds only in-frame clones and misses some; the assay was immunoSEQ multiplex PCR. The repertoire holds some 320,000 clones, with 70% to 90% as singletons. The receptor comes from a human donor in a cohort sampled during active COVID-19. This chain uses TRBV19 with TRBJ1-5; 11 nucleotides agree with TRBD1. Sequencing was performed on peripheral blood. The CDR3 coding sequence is TGTGCCAGTACCCGCGGACAGGGGGCTTATCAGCCCCAGCATTTT. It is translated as CASTRGQGAYQPQHF.